What follows describes a single TCR beta chain. The sample originates from a study of blood T cell repertoires in COVID-19. For the study at large: The study drew acute and convalescent COVID-19 samples from the United States, Italy and Spain.

Seattle enrolled patients during active infection and tracked them longitudinally. How the authors handled the data: By means of reference gene primer amplification, nucleated cell counts were estimated. Some clones are missing from TCRdb's copy, which holds only in-frame ones; the method was immunoSEQ multiplex PCR. Clone size and V and J calls were adopted from that table, with D and trimming inferred from the DNA. In the table there are some 50,000 clones, 90% to 95% of which are singletons. Trimming pared 4 bases from V and 4 bases from J, leaving 10 bases between. The CDR3 loop spans 13 amino acids. Germline V gene data show CDR1 as SGHTA and CDR2 as FQGNSA.

The chain combines TRBV7-2 with TRBJ1-2, with D possibly being TRBD1 (6 bases). Sequences were obtained from peripheral blood. The origin of this receptor is a man aged 55-75 years with COVID-19, enrolled during active disease. CDR3 nucleotides: TGTGCCAGCAGCTCACAGGGAACCTATGGCTACACCTTC. This translates into CASSSQGTYGYTF.